This TCR beta chain was sequenced for a study of CD4+ T cells in melanoma. Study results and caveats: CD8+ T cell, macrophage and B cell function reportedly correlated with neoantigen-specific CD4+ T cells. Diverse differentiation states were reported for melanoma neoantigen-specific CD4+ T cells.

Generated by immunoSEQ multiplex PCR, the TCRdb table keeps only in-frame clones and is missing some. In the table there are 140,000 or so clones, around 90% of which are singletons. A word on this clone: Its antigen is still unknown.

Germline CDR1 reads SGHTA; CDR2 reads FQGNSA. The CDR3 loop spans 14 amino acids. V shed 7 bases and J shed 8 bases, with 20 bases lying between them. The sequence came from a human donor with melanoma. The chain uses TRBV7-2 and TRBJ1-2; D gene unclear. The CDR3 loop is CASNSRYGSEGYTF. CDR3 nucleotide sequence: TGTGCCAGCAACAGCCGCTACGGGTCGGAGGGCTACACCTTC. Full variable domain (outside the CDR3, taken from reference TRBV7-2 and TRBJ1-2): GAGVSQSPSNKVTEKGKDVELRCDPISGHTALYWYRQSLGQGLEFLIYFQGNSAPDKSGLPSDRFSAERTGGSVSTLTIQRTQQEDSAVYLCASNSRYGSEGYTFGSGTRLTVV.